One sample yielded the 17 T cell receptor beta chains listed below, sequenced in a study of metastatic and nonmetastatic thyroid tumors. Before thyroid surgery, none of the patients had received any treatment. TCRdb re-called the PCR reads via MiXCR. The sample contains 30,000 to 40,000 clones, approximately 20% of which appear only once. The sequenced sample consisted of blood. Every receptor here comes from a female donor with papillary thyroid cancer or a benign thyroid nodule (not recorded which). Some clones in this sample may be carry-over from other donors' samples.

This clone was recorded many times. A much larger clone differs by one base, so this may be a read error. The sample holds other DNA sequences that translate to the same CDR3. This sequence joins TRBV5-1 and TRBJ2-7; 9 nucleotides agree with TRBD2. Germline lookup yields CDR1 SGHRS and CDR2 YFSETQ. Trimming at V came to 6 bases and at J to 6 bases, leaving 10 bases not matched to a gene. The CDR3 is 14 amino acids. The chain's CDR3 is CASNLGLAGREQYF. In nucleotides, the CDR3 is TGCGCCAGCAACCTGGGACTAGCCGGCCGCGAGCAGTACTTC.

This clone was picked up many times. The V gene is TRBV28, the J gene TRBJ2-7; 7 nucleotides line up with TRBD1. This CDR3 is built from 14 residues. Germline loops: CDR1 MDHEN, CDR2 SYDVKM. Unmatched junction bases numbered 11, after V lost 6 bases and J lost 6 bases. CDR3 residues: CASSPETGDLEQYF. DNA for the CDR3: TGTGCCAGCAGCCCAGAAACAGGGGACCTCGAGCAGTACTTC.

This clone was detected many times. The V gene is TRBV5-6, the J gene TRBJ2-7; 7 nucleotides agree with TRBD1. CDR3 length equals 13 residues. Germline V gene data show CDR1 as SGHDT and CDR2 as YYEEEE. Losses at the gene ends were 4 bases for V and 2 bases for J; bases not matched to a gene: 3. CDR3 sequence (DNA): TGTGCCAGCAGCCGGGACAGTACCTACGAGCAGTACTTC. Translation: CASSRDSTYEQYF.

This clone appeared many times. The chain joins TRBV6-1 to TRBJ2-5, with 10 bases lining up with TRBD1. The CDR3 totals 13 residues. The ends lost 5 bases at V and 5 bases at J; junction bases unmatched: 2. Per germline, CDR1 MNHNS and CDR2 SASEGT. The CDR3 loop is CASSSGQGETQYF. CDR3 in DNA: TGTGCCAGCAGTTCGGGACAGGGGGAGACCCAGTACTTC.

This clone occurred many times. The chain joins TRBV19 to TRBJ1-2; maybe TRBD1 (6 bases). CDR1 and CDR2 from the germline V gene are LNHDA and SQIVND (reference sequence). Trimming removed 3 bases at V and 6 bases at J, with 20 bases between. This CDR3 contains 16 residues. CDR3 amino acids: CASSMSGTGRFNGYTF. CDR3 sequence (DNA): TGTGCCAGTAGTATGTCAGGAACAGGGAGATTTAATGGCTACACCTTC.

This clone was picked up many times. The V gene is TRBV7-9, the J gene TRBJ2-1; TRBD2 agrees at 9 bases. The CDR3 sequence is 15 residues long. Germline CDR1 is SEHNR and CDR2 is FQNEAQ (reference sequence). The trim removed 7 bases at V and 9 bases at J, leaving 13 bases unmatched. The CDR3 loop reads CASNSRASGIGEQFF. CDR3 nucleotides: TGTGCCAGCAACTCTCGAGCTAGCGGGATAGGTGAGCAGTTCTTC.

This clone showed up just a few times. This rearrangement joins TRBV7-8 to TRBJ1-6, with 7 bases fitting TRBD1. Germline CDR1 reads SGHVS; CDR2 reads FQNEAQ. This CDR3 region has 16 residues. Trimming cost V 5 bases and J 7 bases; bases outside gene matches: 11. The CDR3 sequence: CASSLIGRGFNSPLHF. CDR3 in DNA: TGTGCCAGCAGCCTTATCGGCAGGGGGTTCAATTCACCCCTCCACTTT.

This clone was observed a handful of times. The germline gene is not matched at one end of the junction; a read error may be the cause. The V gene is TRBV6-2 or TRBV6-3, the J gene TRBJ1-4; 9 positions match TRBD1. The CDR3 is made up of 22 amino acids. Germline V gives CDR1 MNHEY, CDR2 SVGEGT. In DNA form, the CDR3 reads TGTGCCAGCAGTTACGACCCATTCGGACAGGGGTCCGTTCCGGCAACTAATGAGAAACTGTTTTTT. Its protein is CASSYDPFGQGSVPATNEKLFF.

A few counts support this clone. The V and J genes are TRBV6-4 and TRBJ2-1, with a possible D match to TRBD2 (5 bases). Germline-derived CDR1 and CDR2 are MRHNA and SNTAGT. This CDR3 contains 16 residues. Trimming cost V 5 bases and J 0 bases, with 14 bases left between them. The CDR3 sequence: CASSPLAGSSYNEQFF. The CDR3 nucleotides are TGTGCCAGCAGTCCCTTGGCGGGCAGCTCCTACAATGAGCAGTTCTTC.

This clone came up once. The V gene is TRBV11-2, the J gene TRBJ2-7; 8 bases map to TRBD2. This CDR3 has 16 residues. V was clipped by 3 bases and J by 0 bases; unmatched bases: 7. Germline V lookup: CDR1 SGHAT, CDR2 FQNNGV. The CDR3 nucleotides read TGTGCCAGCAGCTTTGGACTAGCTGGGAACTCCTACGAGCAGTACTTC. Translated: CASSFGLAGNSYEQYF.

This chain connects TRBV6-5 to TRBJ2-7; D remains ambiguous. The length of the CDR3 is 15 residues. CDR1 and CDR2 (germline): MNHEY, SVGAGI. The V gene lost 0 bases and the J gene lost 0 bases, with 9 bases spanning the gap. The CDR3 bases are TGTGCCAGCAGTTACTCGAGTCCAGGCTCCTACGAGCAGTACTTC. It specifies CASSYSSPGSYEQYF.

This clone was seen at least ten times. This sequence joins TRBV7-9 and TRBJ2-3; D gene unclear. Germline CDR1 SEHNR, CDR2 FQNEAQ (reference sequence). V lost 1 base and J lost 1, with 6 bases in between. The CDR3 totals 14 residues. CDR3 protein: CASSLGLGTDTQYF. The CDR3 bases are TGTGCCAGCAGCTTAGGGTTGGGCACAGATACGCAGTATTTT.

The DNA of the CDR3 is TGTGCCAGCAGCCTGGGGGCGGACTATGGCTACACCTTC. It is translated as CASSLGADYGYTF. The chain uses TRBV11-2 and TRBJ1-2; possibly TRBD1 for D (6 bases). Looked up from germline, CDR1 is SGHAT and CDR2 is FQNNGV. Deletions cut 5 bases from V and 3 bases from J, with 10 bases between. The CDR3 is 13 amino acids.

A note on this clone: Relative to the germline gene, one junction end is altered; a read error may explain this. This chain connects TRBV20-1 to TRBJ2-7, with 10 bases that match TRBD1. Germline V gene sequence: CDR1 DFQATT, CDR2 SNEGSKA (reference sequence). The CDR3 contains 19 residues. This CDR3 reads CSARGQGATLTGFSYGQYF. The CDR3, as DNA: TGCAGTGCTAGAGGACAGGGGGCCACTTTAACAGGATTCTCCTACGGGCAGTACTTC.

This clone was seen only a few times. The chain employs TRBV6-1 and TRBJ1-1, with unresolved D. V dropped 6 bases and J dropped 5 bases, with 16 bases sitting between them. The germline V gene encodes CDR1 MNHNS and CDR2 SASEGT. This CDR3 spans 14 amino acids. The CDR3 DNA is TGTGCCAGCAGCAGGACCGCGACGGGGACTGAAGCTTTCTTT. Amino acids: CASSRTATGTEAFF.

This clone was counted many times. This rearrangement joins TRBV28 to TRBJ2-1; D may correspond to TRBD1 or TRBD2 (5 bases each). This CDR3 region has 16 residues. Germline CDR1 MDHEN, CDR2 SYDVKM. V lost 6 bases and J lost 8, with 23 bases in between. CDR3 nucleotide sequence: TGTGCCAGCAGAGCCTACAGGTTACTAGACGATGATGAGCAGTTCTTC. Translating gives CASRAYRLLDDDEQFF.

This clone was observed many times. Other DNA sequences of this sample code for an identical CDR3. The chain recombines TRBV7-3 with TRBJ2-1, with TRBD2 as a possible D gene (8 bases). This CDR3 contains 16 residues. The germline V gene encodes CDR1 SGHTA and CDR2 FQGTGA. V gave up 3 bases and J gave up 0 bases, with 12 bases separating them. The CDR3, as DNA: TGTGCCAGCAGCTTTAGCGGGGACAGCTCCTACAATGAGCAGTTCTTC. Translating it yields CASSFSGDSSYNEQFF.